This T cell receptor beta chain was captured in a study of blood T cell repertoires in COVID-19. Assay: immunoSEQ multiplex PCR; the TCRdb copy retains only in-frame clones and omits some. The repertoire consists of approximately 190,000 clones, with around 83% occurring once and the leading ten covering around 6.1%. The germline V gene encodes CDR1 MDHEN and CDR2 SYDVKM. The CDR3 consists of 14 residues. Trimming took off 5 bases at V and 8 bases at J, with 18 bases between the two ends. The chain recombines TRBV28 with TRBJ1-2; no clear D gene. The receptor was derived from a woman aged 40 to 49 with acute or convalescent COVID-19. Sequencing was done on a sample of peripheral blood. Written as DNA, the CDR3 is TGTGCCAGCAGTCCTCCCGGGAGCCGGAGGGGCTACACCTTC. It is translated as CASSPPGSRRGYTF.